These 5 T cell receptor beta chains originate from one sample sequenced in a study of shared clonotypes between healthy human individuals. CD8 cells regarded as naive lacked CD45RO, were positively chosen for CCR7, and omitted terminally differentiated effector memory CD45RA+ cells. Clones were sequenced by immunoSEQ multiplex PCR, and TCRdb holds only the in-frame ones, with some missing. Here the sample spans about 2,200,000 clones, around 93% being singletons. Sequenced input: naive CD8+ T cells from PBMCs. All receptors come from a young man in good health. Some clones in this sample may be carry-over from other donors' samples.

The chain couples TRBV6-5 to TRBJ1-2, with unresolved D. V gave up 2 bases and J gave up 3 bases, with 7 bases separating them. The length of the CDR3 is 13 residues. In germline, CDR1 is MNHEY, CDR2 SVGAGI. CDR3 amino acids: CASSYRVDYGYTF. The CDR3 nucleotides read TGTGCCAGCAGTTACCGTGTTGACTATGGCTACACCTTC.

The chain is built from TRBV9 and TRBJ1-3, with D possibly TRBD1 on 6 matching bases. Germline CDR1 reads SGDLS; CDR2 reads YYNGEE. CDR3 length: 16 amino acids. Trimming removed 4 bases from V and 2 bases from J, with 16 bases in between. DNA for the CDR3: TGTGCCAGCAGCTCTTCGCACAGGGTGGCTGGAAACACCATATATTTT. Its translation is CASSSSHRVAGNTIYF.

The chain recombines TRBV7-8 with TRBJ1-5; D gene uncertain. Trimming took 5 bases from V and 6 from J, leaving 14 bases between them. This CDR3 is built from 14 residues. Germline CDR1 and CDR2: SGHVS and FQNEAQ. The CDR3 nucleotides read TGTGCCAGCAGCCAGGTGGGGAATAGTCAGCCCCAGCATTTT. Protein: CASSQVGNSQPQHF.

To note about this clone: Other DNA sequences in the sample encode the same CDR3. This CDR3 is CASSLVGGNTEAFF. The DNA for the CDR3 is TGTGCCAGCAGCTTAGTAGGAGGGAACACTGAAGCTTTCTTT. The V call is TRBV13, the J call TRBJ1-1; no clear D. Deletions cut 1 base from V and 1 base from J, with 7 bases between. Germline V gene lookup returns CDR1 PRHDT and CDR2 FYEKMQ (reference sequence). The CDR3 is made up of 14 amino acids. Drawing the rest from reference TRBV13 and TRBJ1-1, the complete variable domain is AAGVIQSPRHLIKEKRETATLKCYPIPRHDTVYWYQQGPGQDPQFLISFYEKMQSDKGSIPDRFSAQQFSDYHSELNMSSLELGDSALYFCASSLVGGNTEAFFGQGTRLTVV.

The DNA for the CDR3 is TGTGCCAGCAGCGGGGGCCCGGGACAGGGTTCCTACGAGCAGTACTTC. Translating gives CASSGGPGQGSYEQYF. The rearrangement joins TRBV9 to TRBJ2-7, with 9 bases that match TRBD1. The CDR3 covers 16 residues. Looked up from germline, CDR1 is SGDLS and CDR2 is YYNGEE. V trimming: 3 bases; J trimming: 1 base; junction bases outside the gene matches: 8. Full variable domain (remainder filled in from reference TRBV9 and TRBJ2-7): DSGVTQTPKHLITATGQRVTLRCSPRSGDLSVYWYQQSLDQGLQFLIQYYNGEERAKGNILERFSAQQFPDLHSELNLSSLELGDSALYFCASSGGPGQGSYEQYFGPGTRLTVT.